This record concerns one TCR beta chain sequence. What it binds is unknown. With V trimmed by 0 bases and J by 5 bases, 6 bases remained unmatched. Germline assignment: CDR1 SGDLS and CDR2 YYNGEE. There are 15 residues in the CDR3. This sample is part of a study of T cell responses to AZD1222 COVID-19 vaccine. General study points: Mapped onto spike, vaccine-associated CD4 TCRs spanned it and were dominant at 160-218 and 743-854. The peak T cell response came first, and repertoires were sampled only after it. Clonal diversity was possibly underestimated, and white British individuals and females predominated among donors. Nearly half of spike-specific TCRs reportedly target variant regions that are unmutated in the B.1.351 and B.1.1.7 variants.

The method was immunoSEQ multiplex PCR; TCRdb's version includes in-frame clones alone and lacks a portion of them. The sample has 150,000 to 200,000 clones, 88% seen once. Specimen: peripheral blood, collected 28 days after the second AZD1222 dose. This TCR came from an adult who received the AZD1222 COVID-19 vaccine. V and J are TRBV9 and TRBJ2-3, with 7 bases lining up with TRBD2. The CDR3 DNA reads TGTGCCAGCAGCGTAGGCGCGGGGGAGGTAGATACGCAGTATTTT. Residues: CASSVGAGEVDTQYF. Full variable domain (remainder filled in from reference TRBV9 and TRBJ2-3): DSGVTQTPKHLITATGQRVTLRCSPRSGDLSVYWYQQSLDQGLQFLIQYYNGEERAKGNILERFSAQQFPDLHSELNLSSLELGDSALYFCASSVGAGEVDTQYFGPGTRLTVL.